The 19 T cell receptor beta chains below all came from one sample that was sequenced in a study of cytomegalovirus exposure and HLA in healthy donors. Clones were sequenced by immunoSEQ multiplex PCR, and TCRdb holds only the in-frame ones, with some missing. The table lists roughly 330,000 clones, approximately 86% of them singletons. Sequencing was performed on PBMCs. The receptors stem from a woman between 25 and 40 years old in good health and CMV-seropositive.

The chain has TRBV27 and TRBJ2-3, with 14 bases fitting TRBD2. The CDR3 length is 19 residues. V lost 5 bases, J lost 2 bases, and 12 bases stayed unmatched. The germline CDR1 and CDR2 sequences are MNHEY and SMNVEV (reference sequence). The DNA of the CDR3 is TGTGCCAGCAGTACCCAGACTAGCGGGGGGGCCCCAAACACAGATACGCAGTATTTT. Protein sequence: CASSTQTSGGAPNTDTQYF.

Worth noting for this clone: Other DNA sequences within the sample encode an identical CDR3. The chain combines TRBV27 with TRBJ1-1; no definite D call. Germline V gives CDR1 MNHEY, CDR2 SMNVEV (reference sequence). The CDR3 covers 12 residues. Trimming cost V 3 bases and J 4 bases, with 6 bases left between them. The CDR3 reads CASSFRGTEAFF. The CDR3 region has the DNA TGTGCCAGCAGTTTTAGAGGCACTGAAGCTTTCTTT.

V gene TRBV5-1 combines with J gene TRBJ2-7; TRBD1 matches 8 bases. The CDR3 is 13 residues long. Losses at the gene ends were 4 bases for V and 7 bases for J; bases not matched to a gene: 7. Germline lookup yields CDR1 SGHRS and CDR2 YFSETQ. CDR3 residues: CASSRWTGREQYF. For the CDR3, the DNA is TGCGCCAGCAGCCGCTGGACAGGGAGGGAGCAGTACTTC.

The chain recombines TRBV27 with TRBJ1-4; maybe TRBD1 (6 bases). CDR1 MNHEY and CDR2 SMNVEV come from the germline V gene (reference sequence). Trimming stripped 9 bases from V and 5 bases from J, with 13 bases between. The CDR3 is 13 residues long. The CDR3 bases are TGTGCCAGGCGGGGGGGGCGGAATGAAAAACTGTTTTTT. This sequence encodes CARRGGRNEKLFF.

The chain joins TRBV5-1 to TRBJ2-1; TRBD2 matches 9 bases. The CDR3 runs 16 residues. Germline CDR1 reads SGHRS; CDR2 reads YFSETQ. V was clipped by 3 bases and J by 7 bases; unmatched bases: 11. CDR3 loop: CASSWTGTSTGNEQFF. The CDR3 DNA sequence: TGCGCCAGCAGCTGGACCGGGACTAGCACCGGGAATGAGCAGTTCTTC. Drawing the rest from reference TRBV5-1 and TRBJ2-1, the complete variable domain is KAGVTQTPRYLIKTRGQQVTLSCSPISGHRSVSWYQQTPGQGLQFLFEYFSETQRNKGNFPGRFSGRQFSNSRSEMNVSTLELGDSALYLCASSWTGTSTGNEQFFGPGTRLTVL.

This chain joins TRBV19 and TRBJ1-5; the match to TRBD1 covers 7 bases. The V and J ends lost 6 bases and 0 bases, in that order; junction bases with no gene match: 5. This CDR3 is 15 amino acids long. The germline CDR1 and CDR2 sequences are LNHDA and SQIVND (reference sequence). CDR3 sequence: CASSWTGDSNQPQHF. The CDR3 DNA is TGTGCCAGTAGCTGGACAGGAGATAGCAATCAGCCCCAGCATTTT. Together with reference TRBV19 and TRBJ1-5, the CDR3 gives the full variable domain: DGGITQSPKYLFRKEGQNVTLSCEQNLNHDAMYWYRQDPGQGLRLIYYSQIVNDFQKGDIAEGYSVSREKKESFPLTVTSAQKNPTAFYLCASSWTGDSNQPQHFGDGTRLSIL.

The gene calls are TRBV7-2 and TRBJ2-7; perhaps D is TRBD1 or TRBD2 (6 bases each). Germline loops: CDR1 SGHTA, CDR2 FQGNSA. V was cut by 1 base and J by 5 bases, with 24 bases left in between. The CDR3 contains 18 residues. CDR3 in DNA: TGTGCCAGCAGCTTAGGGAGGGGGGCGCCTCGGATCATGGACGAGCAGTACTTC. Translating it yields CASSLGRGAPRIMDEQYF.

The chain recombines TRBV5-6 with TRBJ2-1; 14 bases are a match to TRBD2. This CDR3 is built from 19 residues. CDR1 is SGHDT, CDR2 YYEEEE, per germline. After removal of 4 bases from V and 0 bases from J, the junction contained 9 bases not matched to a gene. The CDR3, as DNA: TGTGCCAGCAGCCAATGGGGACTAGCGGGGGCCAGCTCCTACAATGAGCAGTTCTTC. This translates into CASSQWGLAGASSYNEQFF.

The J gene is TRBJ2-5, the V gene TRBV29-1; TRBD2 aligns across 11 bases. The CDR3 length is 18 residues. V lost 3 bases and J lost 2; bases outside the gene matches: 14. Germline CDR1 SQVTM, CDR2 ANQGSEA. CDR3 protein: CSVESRLAGRTRQETQYF. CDR3 DNA: TGCAGCGTTGAGTCCAGACTAGCGGGGAGAACCCGTCAAGAGACCCAGTACTTC.

This chain connects TRBV27 to TRBJ2-7; 12 nucleotides align to TRBD1. CDR1 and CDR2 from the germline V gene are MNHEY and SMNVEV (reference sequence). The CDR3 contains 14 residues. After removal of 6 bases from V and 7 bases from J, the junction contained 7 bases not matched to a gene. The CDR3 bases are TGTGCCAGCAGGGCGGGACAGGGGGCGTCTGAGCAGTACTTC. It yields the protein CASRAGQGASEQYF.

The sample holds a few counts of this clone. V and J are TRBV28 and TRBJ1-5, with 9 nucleotides matching TRBD1. This CDR3 comprises 15 residues. Germline CDR1 and CDR2: MDHEN and SYDVKM. V lost 5 bases, J lost 6 bases, and 8 bases stayed unmatched. CDR3 sequence (DNA): TGTGCCAGCAGTATCGGGACAGGGAGGGTTCAGCCCCAGCATTTT. Protein product: CASSIGTGRVQPQHF.

The chain combines TRBV9 with TRBJ2-1, with D tentatively TRBD2 (6 bases). The CDR3 spans 17 residues. The germline CDR1 and CDR2 sequences are SGDLS and YYNGEE. Trimming took 3 bases from V and 4 from J, leaving 20 bases between them. CDR3 sequence: CASSAYTGVGLYNEQFF. For the CDR3, the DNA is TGTGCCAGCAGCGCATATACGGGAGTGGGCCTTTACAATGAGCAGTTCTTC.

The chain is built from TRBV7-2 and TRBJ1-6; maybe TRBD1 (5 bases). The V gene's germline CDR1 is SGHTA and CDR2 FQGNSA. The CDR3 is made up of 15 amino acids. V was cut by 5 bases and J by 6 bases, with 14 bases left in between. The CDR3 sequence is CASSGGSLTNSPLHF. CDR3 DNA sequence: TGTGCCAGCAGCGGGGGATCCCTTACTAATTCACCCCTCCACTTT.

The chain links TRBV27 to TRBJ1-3, with 9 bases aligning to TRBD1. With V trimmed by 6 bases and J by 4 bases, 7 bases remained unmatched. CDR1 is MNHEY, CDR2 SMNVEV, per germline (reference sequence). The CDR3 runs to 15 residues. The CDR3 bases are TGTGCCAGCAGGGCGGGGACAGGGCCCGGAAACACCATATATTTT. It translates to CASRAGTGPGNTIYF.

The chain has TRBV11-1 and TRBJ2-1; 8 bases fit TRBD2. The CDR3 is 13 amino acids. V trimming: 5 bases; J trimming: 6 bases; junction bases outside the gene matches: 3. Germline assignment: CDR1 SGHAT and CDR2 FQDESV (reference sequence). CDR3: CASSREGGNEQFF. The CDR3 bases are TGTGCCAGCAGCCGGGAGGGGGGCAATGAGCAGTTCTTC.

The V call is TRBV28, the J call TRBJ2-7, with D unclear. The germline V and J ends were trimmed by 3 bases and 0 bases, with 6 bases remaining between them. The CDR3 spans 13 residues. CDR1 MDHEN and CDR2 SYDVKM come from the germline V gene. CDR3 in amino acids: CASSFLSSYEQYF. CDR3 nucleotides: TGTGCCAGCAGTTTCCTCAGCTCCTACGAGCAGTACTTC.

The V gene is TRBV9, the J gene TRBJ2-7, with 10 bases fitting TRBD2. The CDR3 has 15 amino acids. The germline V gene encodes CDR1 SGDLS and CDR2 YYNGEE. The ends lost 0 bases at V and 3 bases at J; junction bases unmatched: 3. The CDR3 DNA reads TGTGCCAGCAGCGTAGCTGCTAGCGGGGGCTACGAGCAGTACTTC. It translates to CASSVAASGGYEQYF.

This chain joins TRBV30 and TRBJ2-2; 9 bases are shared with TRBD1. In germline, CDR1 is GTSNPN, CDR2 SVGIG (reference sequence). The CDR3 extends over 15 amino acids. With V trimmed by 0 bases and J by 5 bases, 4 bases remained unmatched. CDR3 bases: TGTGCCTGGAGTGTAGGGGACAGGGATACCGGGGAGCTGTTTTTT. It is translated as CAWSVGDRDTGELFF.

The chain couples TRBV29-1 to TRBJ2-7, with TRBD1 matching 9 bases. Germline CDR1 SQVTM, CDR2 ANQGSEA. This CDR3 contains 12 residues. Unmatched junction bases numbered 5, after V lost 4 bases and J lost 7 bases. CDR3 residues: CSVALGTGEQYF. CDR3 sequence (DNA): TGCAGCGTTGCTTTGGGGACAGGGGAGCAGTACTTC.